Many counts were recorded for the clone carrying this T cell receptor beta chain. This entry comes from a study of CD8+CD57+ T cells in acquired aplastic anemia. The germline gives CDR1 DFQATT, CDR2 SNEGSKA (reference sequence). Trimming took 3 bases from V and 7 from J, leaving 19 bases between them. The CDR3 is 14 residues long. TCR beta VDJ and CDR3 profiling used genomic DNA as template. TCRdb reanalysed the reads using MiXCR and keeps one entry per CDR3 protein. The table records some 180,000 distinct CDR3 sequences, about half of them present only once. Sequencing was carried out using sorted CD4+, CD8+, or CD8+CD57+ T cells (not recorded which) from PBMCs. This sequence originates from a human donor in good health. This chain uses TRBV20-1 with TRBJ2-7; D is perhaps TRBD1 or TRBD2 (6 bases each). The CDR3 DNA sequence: TGCAGTGCTAGCCTCAGGGGACTCCCGGGGGAGCAGTACTTC. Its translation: CSASLRGLPGEQYF.